Shown below are 4 T cell receptor beta chains from a single sample sequenced in a study of cytomegalovirus exposure and HLA in healthy donors. A multiplex PCR was run with 60 Vbeta primers and 13 Jbeta primers. The assay was immunoSEQ multiplex PCR, and TCRdb's table has in-frame clones only and misses some. This sample yields around 110,000 clones, of which approximately 81% are seen a single time; around 4.3% belongs to the top ten. The material sequenced was PBMCs. Source of these receptors: a man aged 30 to 45 in good health and CMV-seropositive.

A few counts support this clone. CDR3 residues: CASSGRGGPYEQYF. The DNA of the CDR3 is TGTGCCAGCAGTGGGCGCGGGGGACCCTACGAGCAGTACTTC. The genes are TRBV2 and TRBJ2-7, with 7 bases that match TRBD2. CDR1 is SNHLY and CDR2 is FYNNEI in the germline V gene. There are 14 residues in the CDR3. V lost 4 bases, J lost 2 bases, and 5 bases stayed unmatched.

This clone was observed a single time. The chain carries TRBV27 and TRBJ2-5; D is undetermined. The CDR3 consists of 13 residues. With 2 bases removed from V and 2 bases from J, the gap between germline ends came to 6 bases. Per germline, CDR1 MNHEY and CDR2 SMNVEV (reference sequence). This CDR3 is CASSLQYQETQYF. CDR3 bases: TGTGCCAGCAGTTTACAGTATCAAGAGACCCAGTACTTC.

V and J are TRBV18 and TRBJ2-7, with 7 positions matching TRBD1. This CDR3 is built from 15 residues. The V gene end was trimmed by 3 bases and the J gene end by 5 bases; junction bases not matched to a gene: 10. CDR1 KGHSH and CDR2 LQKENI come from the germline V gene. Written as DNA, the CDR3 is TGTGCCAGCTCACCGAACCTGGACAGGCAAGACGAGCAGTACTTC. Protein: CASSPNLDRQDEQYF.

The rearrangement uses TRBV11-3 and TRBJ2-7; 13 positions agree with TRBD2. The J segment lost 3 bases and the V segment lost 5 bases, leaving 4 bases of the junction unmatched. CDR1 is SGHNT, CDR2 YENEEA, per germline. The CDR3 length is 15 residues. The CDR3 sequence is CASSRLAGGNYEQYF. The CDR3 DNA follows: TGTGCCAGCAGCAGACTAGCGGGGGGCAACTACGAGCAGTACTTC.